This TCR beta chain derives from a study of T cell responses to AZD1222 COVID-19 vaccine. This CDR3 is built from 13 residues. J lost 7 bases, V lost 0 bases, and 3 bases had no gene match. The germline gives CDR1 GTSNPN, CDR2 SVGIG (reference sequence). With regard to this clone: Antigen specificity is unknown.

Data came from immunoSEQ multiplex PCR; TCRdb stores just in-frame clones and leaves some out. The sample shows about 150,000 clones, 85% to 95% of them seen only once. Study results and limitations: Distributed over spike, vaccine-associated CD4 TCRs predominated at 160-218 and 743-854.

The chain carries TRBV30 and TRBJ1-5; 7 bases align to TRBD1. The receptor was derived from an adult in good health. Material: peripheral blood, obtained on day 0 of AZD1222 vaccination. CDR3 residues: CAWSVQGTQPQHF. The CDR3 nucleotides read TGTGCCTGGAGTGTACAGGGGACGCAGCCCCAGCATTTT.